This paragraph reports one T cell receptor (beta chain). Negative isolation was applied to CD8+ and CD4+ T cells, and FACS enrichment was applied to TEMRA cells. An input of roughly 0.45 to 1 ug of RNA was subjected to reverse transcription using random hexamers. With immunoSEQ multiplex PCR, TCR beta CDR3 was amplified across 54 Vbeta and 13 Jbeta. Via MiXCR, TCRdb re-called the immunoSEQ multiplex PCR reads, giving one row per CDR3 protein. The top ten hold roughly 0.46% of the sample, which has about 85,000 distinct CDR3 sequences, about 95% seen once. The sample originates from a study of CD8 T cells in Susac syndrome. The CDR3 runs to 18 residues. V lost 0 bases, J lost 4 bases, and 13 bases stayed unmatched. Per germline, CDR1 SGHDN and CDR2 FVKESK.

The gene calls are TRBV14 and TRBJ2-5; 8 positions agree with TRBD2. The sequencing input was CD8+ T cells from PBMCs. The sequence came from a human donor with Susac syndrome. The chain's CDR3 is CASSQDVMGKAGAETQYF. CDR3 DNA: TGTGCCAGCAGCCAAGATGTAATGGGGAAAGCGGGAGCAGAGACCCAGTACTTC.